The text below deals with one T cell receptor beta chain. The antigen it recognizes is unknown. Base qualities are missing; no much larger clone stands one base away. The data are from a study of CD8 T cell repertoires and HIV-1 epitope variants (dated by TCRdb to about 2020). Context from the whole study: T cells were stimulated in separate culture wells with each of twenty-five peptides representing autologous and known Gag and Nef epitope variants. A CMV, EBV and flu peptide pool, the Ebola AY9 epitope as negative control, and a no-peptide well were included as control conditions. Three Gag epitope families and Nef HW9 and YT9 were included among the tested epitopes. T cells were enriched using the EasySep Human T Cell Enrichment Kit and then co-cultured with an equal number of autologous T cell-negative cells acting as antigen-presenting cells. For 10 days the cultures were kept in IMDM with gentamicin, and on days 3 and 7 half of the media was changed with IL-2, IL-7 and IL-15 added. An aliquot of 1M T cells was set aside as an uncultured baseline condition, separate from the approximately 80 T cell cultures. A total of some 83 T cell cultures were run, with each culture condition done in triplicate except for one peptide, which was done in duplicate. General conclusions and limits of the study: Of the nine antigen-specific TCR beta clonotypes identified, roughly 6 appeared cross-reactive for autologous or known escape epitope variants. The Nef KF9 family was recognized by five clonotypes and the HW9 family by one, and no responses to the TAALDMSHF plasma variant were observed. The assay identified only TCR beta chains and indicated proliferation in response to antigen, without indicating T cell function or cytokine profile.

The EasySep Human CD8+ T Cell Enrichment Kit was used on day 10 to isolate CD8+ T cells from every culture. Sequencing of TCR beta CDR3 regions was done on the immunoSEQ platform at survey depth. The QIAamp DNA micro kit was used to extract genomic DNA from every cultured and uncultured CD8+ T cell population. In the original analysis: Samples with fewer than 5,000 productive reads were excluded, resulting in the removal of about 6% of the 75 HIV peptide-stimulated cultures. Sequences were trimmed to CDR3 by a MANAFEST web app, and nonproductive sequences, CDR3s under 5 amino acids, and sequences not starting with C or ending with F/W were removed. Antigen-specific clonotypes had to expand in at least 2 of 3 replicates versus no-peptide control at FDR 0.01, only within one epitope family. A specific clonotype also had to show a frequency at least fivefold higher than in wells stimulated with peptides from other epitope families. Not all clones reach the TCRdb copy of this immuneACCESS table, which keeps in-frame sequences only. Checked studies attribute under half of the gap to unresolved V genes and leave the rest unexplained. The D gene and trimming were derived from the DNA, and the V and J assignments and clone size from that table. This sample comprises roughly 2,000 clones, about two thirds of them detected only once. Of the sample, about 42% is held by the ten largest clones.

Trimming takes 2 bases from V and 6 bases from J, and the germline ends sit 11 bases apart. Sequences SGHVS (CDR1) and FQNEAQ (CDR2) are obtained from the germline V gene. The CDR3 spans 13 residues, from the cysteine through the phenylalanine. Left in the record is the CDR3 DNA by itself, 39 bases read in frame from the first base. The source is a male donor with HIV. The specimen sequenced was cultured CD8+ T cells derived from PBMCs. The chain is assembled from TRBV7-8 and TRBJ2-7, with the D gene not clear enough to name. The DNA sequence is TGTGCCAGCAGCTTACGTGGCCCGGCCGAGCAGTACTTC. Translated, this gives CASSLRGPAEQYF.